The 6 T cell receptor beta chains below all came from one sample that was sequenced in a study of OX40 agonist ivuxolimab in advanced cancers. This table comes from immunoSEQ multiplex PCR, and its TCRdb copy is limited to in-frame clones, with some not included. The top ten hold around 0.56% of the sample, which has tens of thousands of clones, roughly 89% seen once. Here the sequenced sample was CD4+ or CD8+ T cells sorted from blood, taken in a trial of the OX40 agonist ivuxolimab. The receptors here all came from an adult with an advanced solid tumor such as melanoma, head and neck, liver or kidney cancer.

This clone has a single count. This chain links TRBV25-1 with TRBJ2-2, with 9 nucleotides matching TRBD1. The CDR3 spans 14 residues. Unmatched junction bases numbered 5, after V lost 7 bases and J lost 5 bases. Germline V gives CDR1 MGHDK, CDR2 SYGVNS. As DNA, the CDR3 is TGTGCCAGCAAGGGACAGGGACGGACCGGGGAGCTGTTTTTT. Protein sequence: CASKGQGRTGELFF. Drawing the rest from reference TRBV25-1 and TRBJ2-2, the complete variable domain is EADIYQTPRYLVIGTGKKITLECSQTMGHDKMYWYQQDPGMELHLIHYSYGVNSTEKGDLSSESTVSRIRTEHFPLTLESARPSHTSQYLCASKGQGRTGELFFGEGSRLTVL.

V is TRBV19 and J is TRBJ2-1, with TRBD2 identical over 8 bases. V shed 7 bases, J shed 0 bases, and the junction held 5 bases outside the gene matches. The CDR3 has 15 amino acids. In germline, CDR1 is LNHDA, CDR2 SQIVND (reference sequence). The CDR3, as DNA: TGTGCCAGTAACCGGGCGGGGGGCTCCTACAATGAGCAGTTCTTC. Its translation: CASNRAGGSYNEQFF.

The rearrangement uses TRBV2 and TRBJ2-5; no firm D call. The CDR3 consists of 13 residues. Germline CDR1 reads SNHLY; CDR2 reads FYNNEI. Trimming removed 7 bases at V and 5 bases at J, with 14 bases between. The chain's CDR3 is CASTRTGRETQYF. CDR3 nucleotide sequence: TGTGCCAGCACTAGAACGGGTCGGGAGACCCAGTACTTC.

V and J are TRBV29-1 and TRBJ1-1; D gene unclear. V shed 7 bases and J shed 7 bases, with 16 bases lying between them. The CDR3 has 12 amino acids. The germline gives CDR1 SQVTM, CDR2 ANQGSEA. CDR3 region: CSARGPAGEAFF. The CDR3 DNA sequence: TGCAGCGCTCGCGGGCCAGCGGGTGAAGCTTTCTTT.

This sequence joins TRBV10-3 and TRBJ2-3; 8 bases are a match to TRBD2. Germline trimming cut 3 bases from V and 0 bases from J; bases unmatched to any gene: 2. Per germline, CDR1 ENHRY and CDR2 SYGVKD. CDR3 length: 15 residues. The CDR3 here is CAISDRTSSTDTQYF. CDR3 bases: TGTGCCATCAGTGATCGGACTAGCAGCACAGATACGCAGTATTTT.

This chain joins TRBV6-1 and TRBJ2-1; no clear D gene. Trimming took off 2 bases at V and 7 bases at J, with 18 bases between the two ends. CDR1 MNHNS and CDR2 SASEGT come from the germline V gene. This CDR3 has 16 residues. CDR3 sequence reads: CASSELLVVVGNEQFF. CDR3 nucleotides: TGTGCCAGCAGTGAACTACTGGTTGTAGTAGGAAATGAGCAGTTCTTC.